What follows are 27 T cell receptor beta chains derived from one specimen sequenced in a study of blood T cell repertoires in COVID-19. Produced via immunoSEQ multiplex PCR; TCRdb's table is partial and in-frame only. The table includes 200,000 to 300,000 clones, roughly 83% detected once. The sequenced sample was peripheral blood. The origin of the receptors is a man aged 40-55 years with acute or convalescent COVID-19.

This clone occurred many times. The V gene is TRBV7-9, the J gene TRBJ1-6; 8 nucleotides agree with TRBD1. After removal of 5 bases from V and 8 bases from J, the junction contained 5 bases not matched to a gene. Germline-derived CDR1 and CDR2 are SEHNR and FQNEAQ (reference sequence). CDR3 size: 14 residues. CDR3 amino acids: CASSRQGYYSPLHF. The CDR3 nucleotides are TGTGCCAGCAGCCGACAGGGGTATTATTCACCCCTCCACTTT.

The CDR3 DNA reads as TGCGCCAGCAGCCAAGATCGAGGACTAGCGGGACGTAGTGAGACCCAGTACTTC. It yields the protein CASSQDRGLAGRSETQYF. This chain links TRBV4-1 with TRBJ2-5; 12 positions match TRBD2. Trimming cost V 0 bases and J 5 bases; bases outside gene matches: 10. The CDR3 sequence is 18 residues long. CDR1 is MGHRA and CDR2 is YSYEKL in the germline V gene.

This clone was observed a handful of times. Here the CDR3 DNA reads TGTGCCAGCAGACCACCGGGAGCCCAAGGCGAGCAGTACTTC. Translating it yields CASRPPGAQGEQYF. The chain carries TRBV6-5 and TRBJ2-7; TRBD2 is a possible D gene (6 bases). Looked up from germline, CDR1 is MNHEY and CDR2 is SVGAGI. This CDR3 contains 14 residues. Between the trimmed V and J ends, which lost 6 bases and 6 bases, there was a span of 18 bases.

This chain connects TRBV3-1 (or the pseudogene TRBV3-2) to TRBJ1-1; 7 bases match TRBD1. There are 13 residues in the CDR3. Germline loops: CDR1 LGHDT, CDR2 YNNKEL (reference sequence). Germline trimming cut 5 bases from V and 8 bases from J; bases unmatched to any gene: 8. The CDR3 here is CASSVDRSAEAFF. As DNA, the CDR3 is TGTGCCAGCAGCGTGGACAGGTCGGCCGAAGCTTTCTTT.

CDR3 protein: CAISDLSGAGQPQHF. The CDR3 DNA reads as TGTGCCATCAGTGATCTTTCAGGGGCTGGGCAGCCCCAGCATTTT. The rearrangement joins TRBV10-3 to TRBJ1-5, with D tentatively TRBD1 (6 bases). Germline V gene lookup returns CDR1 ENHRY and CDR2 SYGVKD. This CDR3 is built from 15 residues. V was cut by 3 bases and J by 7 bases, with 16 bases left in between.

The chain is built from TRBV7-8 and TRBJ2-7; no clear D gene. V lost 3 bases and J lost 2, with 11 bases in between. This CDR3 contains 14 residues. Germline assignment: CDR1 SGHVS and CDR2 FQNEAQ. CDR3 in amino acids: CASSFIKAAYEQYF. The DNA of the CDR3 is TGTGCCAGCAGCTTTATAAAAGCTGCCTACGAGCAGTACTTC.

The chain links TRBV9 to TRBJ2-2, with TRBD2 matching 14 bases. Germline CDR1 is SGDLS and CDR2 is YYNGEE. The CDR3 contains 18 residues. V was pared by 3 bases and J by 1 base, with 5 bases of the junction left unmatched. Here the CDR3 reads CASSGPGLAGGNTGELFF. The DNA for the CDR3 is TGTGCCAGCAGCGGCCCCGGACTAGCGGGAGGGAACACCGGGGAGCTGTTTTTT.

This clone appeared a few times. This chain links TRBV7-2 with TRBJ1-1; D call uncertain. The CDR3 contains 14 residues. The V end was cut by 2 bases, the J end by 0 bases, with 7 bases between. Germline V lookup: CDR1 SGHTA, CDR2 FQGNSA. The chain's CDR3 is CASSLSILNTEAFF. In DNA, the CDR3 is TGTGCCAGCAGCTTAAGCATTCTGAACACTGAAGCTTTCTTT. Variable domain in full (rest from reference TRBV7-2 and TRBJ1-1): GAGVSQSPSNKVTEKGKDVELRCDPISGHTALYWYRQSLGQGLEFLIYFQGNSAPDKSGLPSDRFSAERTGGSVSTLTIQRTQQEDSAVYLCASSLSILNTEAFFGQGTRLTVV.

The rearrangement links TRBV10-3 to TRBJ2-5, with 8 bases aligning to TRBD1. CDR3 length: 15 amino acids. Germline V gene lookup returns CDR1 ENHRY and CDR2 SYGVKD. J lost 4 bases, V lost 5 bases, and 9 bases had no gene match. CDR3 in amino acids: CAISLTGVEGETQYF. CDR3 bases: TGTGCCATCAGTCTGACAGGGGTAGAAGGAGAGACCCAGTACTTC.

This clone was found once. The chain couples TRBV3-1 (or the pseudogene TRBV3-2) to TRBJ2-7, with 8 nucleotides matching TRBD2. CDR3 length: 15 residues. V was clipped by 1 base and J by 4 bases; unmatched bases: 6. Germline CDR1 LGHDT, CDR2 YNNKEL (reference sequence). DNA of the CDR3: TGTGCCAGCAGCCAAGTGGGACTAGAGGTGTACGAGCAGTACTTC. Translated: CASSQVGLEVYEQYF.

J is TRBJ1-1 and V is TRBV6-1; D perhaps matches TRBD1 (5 bases). Germline V gives CDR1 MNHNS, CDR2 SASEGT. The CDR3 runs to 18 residues. V was trimmed by 0 bases and J by 1 base, leaving 18 bases between them. CDR3 amino acids: CASSEALAAWGGNTEAFF. The CDR3 DNA is TGTGCCAGCAGTGAAGCACTCGCGGCTTGGGGGGGGAACACTGAAGCTTTCTTT.

The chain uses TRBV10-3 and TRBJ1-2; possibly TRBD1 for D (6 bases). V dropped 2 bases and J dropped 6 bases, with 10 bases sitting between them. CDR1 and CDR2 (germline): ENHRY, SYGVKD. The CDR3 totals 13 residues. DNA for the CDR3: TGTGCCATCAGTGAGGGACAGTGGGATGGCTACACCTTC. This codes for CAISEGQWDGYTF.

The V and J genes are TRBV7-6 and TRBJ1-6; D perhaps matches TRBD1 (6 bases). This CDR3 is built from 15 residues. CDR1 is SGHVS, CDR2 FNYEAQ, per germline. The V end lost 1 base, the J end lost 10 bases, and 14 bases lay between the germline ends. CDR3 nucleotide sequence: TGTGCCAGCAGCTTAGACAGACAGGTTGGCTCACCCCTCCACTTT. This sequence encodes CASSLDRQVGSPLHF.

CDR3 sequence: CASTSDLLEQFF. CDR3 DNA sequence: TGCGCCAGCACCTCAGATCTCCTCGAGCAGTTCTTC. The V call is TRBV5-1, the J call TRBJ2-1; D is unresolved. From germline, CDR1 is SGHRS and CDR2 YFSETQ. Trimming cost V 6 bases and J 10 bases, with 14 bases left between them. CDR3 length: 12 residues.

The CDR3 coding sequence is TGTGCCAGTAGTCGGAGACCCCCGGGACAGGGGTACAATGAGCAGTTCTTC. Translating it yields CASSRRPPGQGYNEQFF. The chain links TRBV19 to TRBJ2-1; 10 nucleotides agree with TRBD1. Germline V gene lookup returns CDR1 LNHDA and CDR2 SQIVND (reference sequence). The J segment lost 4 bases and the V segment lost 5 bases, leaving 11 bases of the junction unmatched. This CDR3 is 17 amino acids long.

The V call is TRBV5-1, the J call TRBJ1-1; D may be TRBD1 (5 bases). V was cut by 2 bases and J by 3 bases, with 8 bases left in between. The germline V gene has CDR1 SGHRS and CDR2 YFSETQ. This CDR3 contains 13 residues. The CDR3 sequence: CASSLKGDTEAFF. The CDR3 bases are TGCGCCAGCAGCTTAAAAGGGGACACTGAAGCTTTCTTT.

The genes are TRBV19 and TRBJ2-5; D possibly corresponds to TRBD2 (5 bases). The CDR3 runs 15 residues. Germline CDR1 reads LNHDA; CDR2 reads SQIVND (reference sequence). Trimming cost V 8 bases and J 5 bases, with 21 bases left between them. CDR3 protein: CASSLSSSRLETQYF. The DNA for the CDR3 is TGTGCCAGTTCTCTATCTAGCTCTCGCCTCGAGACCCAGTACTTC.

The sample holds one count of this clone. The chain links TRBV7-6 to TRBJ2-5, with D perhaps TRBD2 (5 bases). Germline V gene lookup returns CDR1 SGHVS and CDR2 FNYEAQ. The CDR3 runs 14 residues. The V and J ends lost 4 bases and 0 bases respectively, with 9 bases between them. DNA of the CDR3: TGTGCCAGCAGCTCCAGAGCGGACCAAGAGACCCAGTACTTC. Translation gives CASSSRADQETQYF.

The V gene is TRBV6-5, the J gene TRBJ1-2, with D possibly matching TRBD1 (6 bases). The CDR3 consists of 13 residues. Germline values: CDR1 MNHEY, CDR2 SVGAGI. V lost 5 bases to trimming and J lost 2 bases, with 9 bases between them. The CDR3 reads CASSPDRNYGYTF. The CDR3 bases are TGTGCCAGCAGTCCTGACAGGAACTATGGCTACACCTTC.

V gene TRBV5-4 combines with J gene TRBJ2-2; D may be TRBD1 (5 bases). Germline V lookup: CDR1 SGHNT, CDR2 YYREEE (reference sequence). V lost 5 bases to trimming and J lost 7 bases, with 12 bases between them. The CDR3 is made up of 13 amino acids. CDR3 in DNA: TGTGCCAGCAGGGCTTGGGGCGGCGGGGAGCTGTTTTTT. It translates to CASRAWGGGELFF.

The chain uses TRBV19 and TRBJ1-1; TRBD1 is a possible D gene (5 bases). Trimming cost V 6 bases and J 0 bases, with 8 bases left between them. CDR3 length equals 13 residues. CDR1 and CDR2 (germline): LNHDA, SQIVND (reference sequence). In DNA, the CDR3 is TGTGCCAGTAGGACGACAGTGAACACTGAAGCTTTCTTT. Amino acids: CASRTTVNTEAFF.

The V gene is TRBV25-1, the J gene TRBJ1-1; D call uncertain. The CDR3 is made up of 13 amino acids. V lost 2 bases and J 1 base, leaving 5 bases between the germline ends. From germline, CDR1 is MGHDK and CDR2 SYGVNS. DNA of the CDR3: TGTGCCAGCAGTGAACACAGGAACACTGAAGCTTTCTTT. The encoded protein is CASSEHRNTEAFF.

The chain uses TRBV18 and TRBJ2-3; D remains unclear. The CDR3 has 15 residues. The germline V and J ends were trimmed by 4 bases and 0 bases, with 11 bases remaining between them. Per germline, CDR1 KGHSH and CDR2 LQKENI. The CDR3 loop reads CASSLDWSSTDTQYF. The CDR3, as DNA: TGTGCCAGCTCACTAGACTGGTCTAGCACAGATACGCAGTATTTT.

V usage is TRBV5-1 and J usage is TRBJ1-1; tentatively, D is TRBD1 (5 bases). The ends were cut back, 4 bases at V and 0 bases at J, with 10 bases in the middle. The CDR3 totals 14 residues. Germline lookup yields CDR1 SGHRS and CDR2 YFSETQ. Here the CDR3 reads CASSTGGVNTEAFF. The CDR3 region has the DNA TGCGCCAGCAGCACTGGAGGGGTGAACACTGAAGCTTTCTTT.

This clone was counted between two and nine times. The chain recombines TRBV7-9 with TRBJ2-1; TRBD2 agrees at 9 bases. Germline-derived CDR1 and CDR2 are SEHNR and FQNEAQ (reference sequence). CDR3 length: 14 residues. V dropped 1 base and J dropped 10; count of bases not matched to a gene: 5. The CDR3 spells CASSLGLAAAEQFF. The CDR3 nucleotides read TGTGCCAGCAGCTTAGGACTAGCGGCGGCCGAGCAGTTCTTC. Supplemented by reference TRBV7-9 and TRBJ2-1, the full variable domain reads DTGVSQNPRHKITKRGQNVTFRCDPISEHNRLYWYRQTLGQGPEFLTYFQNEAQLEKSRLLSDRFSAERPKGSFSTLEIQRTEQGDSAMYLCASSLGLAAAEQFFGPGTRLTVL.

V is TRBV9 and J is TRBJ1-1; perhaps TRBD1 as D (6 bases). Germline V lookup: CDR1 SGDLS, CDR2 YYNGEE. There are 14 residues in the CDR3. Deletions cut 3 bases from V and 4 bases from J, with 13 bases between. CDR3 nucleotides: TGTGCCAGCAGCGCGCGGGGGCCTAGCACTGAAGCTTTCTTT. Its translation is CASSARGPSTEAFF.

This clone showed up just once. The rearrangement links TRBV24-1 to TRBJ2-3; D not certain. The CDR3 contains 13 residues. Germline loops: CDR1 KGHDR, CDR2 SFDVKD. The V end was cut by 2 bases, the J end by 6 bases, with 8 bases between. The CDR3 protein is CATSDYKNDTQYF. The DNA for the CDR3 is TGTGCCACCAGTGATTATAAAAATGATACGCAGTATTTT.